This T cell receptor beta chain was identified during a study of T cell changes during pregnancy in multiple sclerosis. This CDR3 has 14 residues. Per the germline V gene, CDR1 is MDHEN and CDR2 is SYDVKM. V lost 6 bases to trimming and J lost 5 bases, with 13 bases between them. Data came from immunoSEQ multiplex PCR; TCRdb stores just in-frame clones and leaves some out. The sample lists around 50,000 clones, 87% occurring once. The sequence derives from a human donor whose cells served as feeder cells for cultures in a pregnancy study. Source material: peripheral blood from another person, used as feeder cells. The chain couples TRBV28 to TRBJ2-2; D possibly corresponds to TRBD2 (6 bases). The CDR3 protein is CASRSGLKTGELFF. The CDR3 nucleotides are TGTGCCAGCAGGTCGGGACTCAAGACCGGGGAGCTGTTTTTT. The entire variable domain, with the rest obtained from reference TRBV28 and TRBJ2-2, is as follows: DVKVTQSSRYLVKRTGEKVFLECVQDMDHENMFWYRQDPGLGLRLIYFSYDVKMKEKGDIPEGYSVSREKKERFSLILESASTNQTSMYLCASRSGLKTGELFFGEGSRLTVL.